This is a list of T cell receptor beta chains from one sample in a study of regulatory T cells in long-lasting Graves disease. In TCRdb, the multiplex PCR reads were re-called with MiXCR into one record per CDR3 protein. The table lists 650,000 to 850,000 distinct CDR3 sequences, 30% of them singletons, with about 42% in the top ten. This material consisted of peripheral blood mononuclear cells (PBMCs), taken when the disease was refractory, from a patient treated with antithyroid drugs. These receptors were obtained from a female donor with Graves disease. CDR3s include the opening cysteine and the closing phenylalanine or tryptophan. A D gene is named only where the DNA matches it firmly. Not all rows give a size; the values are once, few, many and, for expanded clones, a class.

d_call	v_call	j_call	clone_size	cdr3_aa	cdr3_nt
NA	TRBV6-1	TRBJ1-1	NA	CASSESRVRDTEAFF	TGTGCCAGCAGTGAATCCAGGGTAAGAGACACTGAAGCTTTCTTT
NA	TRBV30	TRBJ2-7	NA	CAWRKPTGSEQYF	TGTGCCTGGAGGAAACCAACAGGGTCCGAGCAGTACTTC
NA	TRBV5-1	TRBJ1-2	NA	CASSPGTEKYGYTF	TGCGCCAGCAGCCCCGGGACCGAGAAGTATGGCTACACCTTC
NA	TRBV20-1	TRBJ1-6	NA	CSASARGRDNSPLHF	TGCAGTGCTAGTGCTCGGGGAAGGGATAATTCACCCCTCCACTTT
NA	TRBV19	TRBJ1-1	NA	CASRKDRQYLEAFF	TGTGCCAGTAGAAAGGACCGTCAGTACCTTGAAGCTTTCTTT
NA	TRBV29-1	TRBJ1-2	NA	CSVERALNYGYTF	TGCAGCGTTGAACGGGCCCTAAACTATGGCTACACCTTC
NA	TRBV6-1	TRBJ1-2	NA	CASSGGRGAPGRIYGYTF	TGTGCCAGCAGTGGGGGAAGAGGCGCGCCTGGGAGAATATATGGCTACACCTTC
TRBD1	TRBV6-1	TRBJ1-1	NA	CASRIQGAGTEAFF	TGTGCCAGCAGGATCCAGGGGGCTGGGACTGAAGCTTTCTTT
NA	TRBV28	TRBJ1-4	few	CASSFRVPNEKLFF	TGTGCCAGCAGCTTCAGGGTGCCTAATGAAAAACTGTTTTTT
TRBD1	TRBV24-1	TRBJ2-2	few	CAPRRDRGLTNTGELFF	TGTGCCCCTCGCCGGGACAGGGGGCTTACGAACACCGGGGAGCTGTTTTTT
TRBD1	TRBV6-1	TRBJ1-1	NA	CASIPAGGTEAFF	TGTGCCAGCATTCCAGCAGGGGGCACTGAAGCTTTCTTT
NA	TRBV12-3/TRBV12-4	TRBJ1-6	NA	CASSLRDMGSPLHF	TGTGCCAGCAGTTTAAGGGATATGGGTTCACCCCTCCACTTT
TRBD2	TRBV11-2	TRBJ2-7	many	CASRSSGKDEQYF	TGTGCCAGCAGATCTAGCGGGAAGGACGAGCAGTACTTC
TRBD1	TRBV20-1	TRBJ2-7	few	CSAGTAASYEQYF	TGCAGTGCTGGGACAGCCGCCTCCTACGAGCAGTACTTC
NA	TRBV27	TRBJ1-1	few	CASHPPGAVNTEAFF	TGTGCCAGCCACCCACCGGGGGCGGTAAACACTGAAGCTTTCTTT
NA	TRBV6-2/TRBV6-3	TRBJ1-2	NA	CASSYLSGGSNYGYTF	TGTGCCAGCAGTTACCTCTCCGGGGGCTCCAACTATGGCTACACCTTC
NA	TRBV2	TRBJ2-1	NA	CASIGRASYNEQFF	TGTGCCAGCATTGGCAGGGCCTCCTACAATGAGCAGTTCTTC
NA	TRBV6-1	TRBJ1-1	NA	CAIARGGNTEAFF	TGTGCCATCGCCCGGGGAGGGAACACTGAAGCTTTCTTT
NA	TRBV6-1	TRBJ2-5	few	CASSEAGRLTETQYF	TGTGCCAGCAGTGAAGCGGGGAGGTTAACGGAGACCCAGTACTTC
NA	TRBV3-1	TRBJ1-2	NA	CASSQETEYGYTF	TGTGCCAGCAGCCAAGAGACTGAGTATGGCTACACCTTC
TRBD1	TRBV29-1	TRBJ1-1	NA	CSVEGQSKTEAFF	TGCAGCGTTGAGGGACAGTCGAAGACTGAAGCTTTCTTT
NA	TRBV6-9	TRBJ2-5	NA	CASSYGLTQAQETQYF	TGTGCCAGCAGTTACGGGCTCACCCAAGCCCAGGAGACCCAGTACTTC
TRBD2	TRBV12-3/TRBV12-4	TRBJ2-7	many	CASSLPLASGSHEQYF	TGTGCCAGCAGTTTACCGTTGGCTAGCGGGAGTCACGAGCAGTACTTC
NA	TRBV25-1	TRBJ1-2	NA	CASSDLQGRHGYTF	TGTGCCAGCAGTGACCTACAGGGTAGGCATGGCTACACCTTC
NA	TRBV28	TRBJ1-6	few	CASSTGLGNSPLHF	TGTGCCAGCAGTACAGGGCTCGGGAATTCACCCCTCCACTTT
NA	TRBV5-1	TRBJ1-5	few	CASSLEAGYNQPQHF	TGCGCCAGCAGCTTGGAAGCGGGATACAATCAGCCCCAGCATTTT
TRBD1	TRBV19	TRBJ1-2	once	CASRAGQGGGYTF	TGTGCCAGTAGAGCGGGACAGGGAGGGGGCTACACCTTC
NA	TRBV20-1	TRBJ1-2	few	CSARGAGNLYGYTF	TGCAGTGCTAGAGGGGCCGGGAATTTGTATGGCTACACCTTC
NA	TRBV6-2/TRBV6-3	TRBJ1-2	few	CASSFPQRPVYGYTF	TGTGCCAGCAGCTTCCCCCAGAGACCCGTCTATGGCTACACCTTC
NA	TRBV12-3/TRBV12-4	TRBJ2-1	few	CASRVGRKQLTNEQFF	TGTGCCAGCAGGGTCGGGCGCAAACAACTAACCAATGAGCAGTTCTTC
NA	TRBV2	TRBJ2-5	many	CASSLGQQRETQYF	TGTGCCAGCAGTCTAGGACAGCAGCGCGAGACCCAGTACTTC
NA	TRBV5-1	TRBJ1-3	many	CASSLGGSGNTIYF	TGTGCCAGCAGTTTAGGGGGGTCTGGAAACACCATATATTTT
TRBD1	TRBV4-1	TRBJ1-2	NA	CASRPTGTAINYGYTF	TGCGCCAGCAGACCTACCGGGACAGCTATTAACTATGGCTACACCTTC
NA	TRBV18	TRBJ2-3	few	CASSFNTDTQYF	TGTGCCAGCTCGTTCAACACAGATACGCAGTATTTT
NA	TRBV2	TRBJ2-7	many	CASSEGAYEQYF	TGTGCCAGCAGTGAAGGGGCCTACGAGCAGTACTTC
NA	TRBV6-1	TRBJ2-7	few	CASSNGSYEQYF	TGTGCCAGCAGTAACGGCTCCTACGAGCAGTACTTC
NA	TRBV19	TRBJ1-1	few	CASSGSANTEAFF	TGTGCCAGTTCCGGCAGCGCGAACACTGAAGCTTTCTTT
NA	TRBV6-1	TRBJ1-4	few	CASSDSGQREKLFF	TGTGCCAGCAGTGACTCGGGACAACGAGAAAAACTGTTTTTT
NA	TRBV5-6	TRBJ1-4	few	CASSRGGSATNEKLFF	TGTGCCAGCAGCCGAGGTGGGAGTGCAACTAATGAAAAACTGTTTTTT
NA	TRBV3-1	TRBJ1-2	NA	CASSQDRGYGYAF	TGTGCCAGCAGCCAAGATCGGGGGTATGGCTACGCCTTC
NA	TRBV29-1	TRBJ1-5	NA	CSVQGSNQPQHF	TGCAGCGTCCAAGGGAGCAATCAGCCCCAGCATTTT
NA	TRBV11-2	TRBJ2-7	few	CASSPTGGPMYEQYF	TGTGCCAGCAGCCCGACAGGAGGCCCAATGTACGAGCAGTACTTC
TRBD2	TRBV6-2/TRBV6-3	TRBJ2-1	once	CASSYRQREGSNEQFF	TGTGCCAGCAGTTACCGACAGCGGGAGGGGAGCAATGAGCAGTTCTTC
TRBD1	TRBV5-1	TRBJ1-2	NA	CASNPGQGDGYTF	TGCGCCAGCAACCCTGGACAGGGAGATGGCTACACCTTC
NA	TRBV29-1	TRBJ2-7	NA	CSVVSGPREQYF	TGCAGCGTTGTGTCCGGGCCCAGAGAGCAGTACTTC
NA	TRBV14	TRBJ1-3	NA	CASSLRPRGNTIYF	TGTGCCAGCAGCTTACGTCCGAGGGGAAACACCATATATTTT
NA	TRBV3-1	TRBJ1-4	NA	CASSLRRGPEKLFF	TGTGCCAGCAGCCTCCGACGCGGACCTGAAAAACTGTTTTTT
NA	TRBV20-1	TRBJ2-5	few	CSAPRAASSQETQYF	TGCAGTGCTCCCCGGGCGGCTAGCAGCCAAGAGACCCAGTACTTC
TRBD2	TRBV12-3/TRBV12-4	TRBJ2-7	many	CASSLGGRASYEQYF	TGTGCCAGCAGTTTAGGCGGGAGGGCCTCCTACGAGCAGTACTTC
NA	TRBV3-1	TRBJ1-5	NA	CASSQAQGYNQPQHF	TGTGCCAGCAGCCAAGCTCAGGGATACAATCAGCCCCAGCATTTT
TRBD1	TRBV6-2/TRBV6-3	TRBJ1-2	once	CAGSRDRALDGGYTF	TGTGCCGGCAGCCGGGACAGGGCTCTTGATGGTGGCTACACCTTC
NA	TRBV6-1	TRBJ2-7	once	CASSEGRGGKNSYEQYF	TGTGCCAGCAGTGAAGGAAGAGGGGGGAAGAACTCCTACGAGCAGTACTTC
TRBD2	TRBV5-1	TRBJ2-7	NA	CASSFGLAGLYEQYF	TGCGCCAGCAGCTTTGGGCTAGCGGGTCTCTACGAGCAGTACTTC
NA	TRBV28	TRBJ1-1	NA	CASSLLPGHQNTEAFF	TGTGCCAGCAGCTTACTCCCGGGACACCAGAACACTGAAGCTTTCTTT
TRBD1	TRBV20-1	TRBJ2-2	few	CSAVSGTGILTGELFF	TGCAGTGCTGTCTCCGGGACAGGGATACTCACCGGGGAGCTGTTTTTT